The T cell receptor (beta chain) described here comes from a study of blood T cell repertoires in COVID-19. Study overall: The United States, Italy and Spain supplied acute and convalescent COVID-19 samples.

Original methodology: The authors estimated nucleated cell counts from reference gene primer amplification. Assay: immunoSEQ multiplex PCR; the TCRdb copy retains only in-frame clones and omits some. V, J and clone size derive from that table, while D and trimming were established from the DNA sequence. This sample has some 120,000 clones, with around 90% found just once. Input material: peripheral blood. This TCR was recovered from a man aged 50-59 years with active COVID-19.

DNA of the CDR3: TGTGCCAGCAGCCAAGGCCACCTAGCGGGAGGTTACCAAGAGACCCAGTACTTC. This translates into CASSQGHLAGGYQETQYF. The chain has TRBV4-2 and TRBJ2-5; TRBD2 aligns across 11 bases. Germline V gene lookup returns CDR1 LGHNA and CDR2 YNFKEQ. The CDR3 has 18 amino acids. V shed 1 base and J 0 bases; nucleotides not matched to a gene: 7.